This is a list of T cell receptor beta chains from one sample in a study of low-dose radiotherapy and immunotherapy resistance in tumors. TCRdb re-called the reads through MiXCR, storing one row per CDR3 protein. This repertoire shows 57,000 or so distinct CDR3 sequences, about 23% found once; its top ten account for roughly 6%. Sequencing was performed on PBMCs, taken before treatment. The source of these receptors is a male donor with prostate cancer. CDR3s include the opening cysteine and the closing phenylalanine or tryptophan. The order of the fields is V gene, J gene, D gene, clone size, CDR3 DNA, CDR3 protein. The D gene is left open where the match is weak. Part of the rows lack a size; the others show once, few, many or a class for expanded clones.

TRBV28	TRBJ2-7	NA	few	TGTGCCAGCAAAAGAATCGAGCAGTACTTC	CASKRIEQYF
TRBV7-2	TRBJ1-1	TRBD1	many	TGTGCCAGCAGCGCAGTAGACAGGGGGGCAGCTTTCTTT	CASSAVDRGAAFF
TRBV2	TRBJ2-7	NA	many	TGTGCCAGCAGTGCGAGGGCCTACGAGCAGTACTTC	CASSARAYEQYF
TRBV10-3	TRBJ2-2	NA	many	TGTGCCATCAGCCCGGGACAGAACACCGGGGAGCTGTTTTTT	CAISPGQNTGELFF
TRBV12-3/TRBV12-4	TRBJ2-5	NA	NA	TGTGCCAGCAGTCGACAGGCGGGGTACCAAGAGACCCAGTACTTC	CASSRQAGYQETQYF
TRBV9	TRBJ2-7	NA	many	TGTGCCAGCAGCCCCACCGGGACTTCAAGGTACGAGCAGTACTTC	CASSPTGTSRYEQYF
TRBV9	TRBJ1-4	NA	NA	TGTGCCAGCAGCCCGCGGACGGATCAACCTAATGAAAAACTGTTTTTT	CASSPRTDQPNEKLFF
TRBV5-4	TRBJ2-7	NA	once	TGTGCCAGCAGCCGCGTGCTGGGGGAGCAGTACTTC	CASSRVLGEQYF
TRBV29-1	TRBJ1-2	TRBD1	once	TGCAGCGTCGGACAGGGAAGCTATGGCTACACCTTC	CSVGQGSYGYTF
TRBV7-9	TRBJ2-7	NA	few	TGTGCCAGCAGCGGGATTGGATCCTACGAGCAGTACTTC	CASSGIGSYEQYF
TRBV24-1	TRBJ2-2	NA	NA	TGTGCCACCGGACAAATAACCGGGGAGCTGTTTTTT	CATGQITGELFF
TRBV6-2/TRBV6-3	TRBJ2-1	NA	many	TGTGCCAGCAGCAGGGTGGGCTCCTACAATGAGCAGTTCTTC	CASSRVGSYNEQFF
TRBV5-1	TRBJ2-2	NA	NA	TGCGCCAGCAGCTTCGGACTGAACACCGGGGAGCTGTTTTTT	CASSFGLNTGELFF
TRBV28	TRBJ2-7	TRBD2	many	TGTGCCAGCAAGGGGCTAGCGGGGTACTCCAATACCTACGAGCAGTACTTC	CASKGLAGYSNTYEQYF
TRBV20-1	TRBJ1-1	NA	NA	TGCAGTGCAAGGACTCCAACCACTGAAGCTTTCTTT	CSARTPTTEAFF
TRBV12-3/TRBV12-4	TRBJ2-6	NA	once	TGTGCCAGCAGTTTTAGGAATTCTGGGGCCAACGTCCTGACTTTC	CASSFRNSGANVLTF
TRBV27	TRBJ2-2	TRBD2	many	TGTGCCAGCAGTTTATCGAGGTTGAGAAGCGGGGGCGCGAACACCGGGGAGCTGTTTTTT	CASSLSRLRSGGANTGELFF
TRBV10-3	TRBJ2-5	NA	few	TGTGCCATCAGCCCGGAGGGGGAGACCCAGTACTTC	CAISPEGETQYF
TRBV20-1	TRBJ2-5	TRBD2	NA	TGCAGTGCCGTTAGCGGGAGTAGGGAGACCCAGTACTTC	CSAVSGSRETQYF
TRBV19	TRBJ1-5	NA	NA	TGTGCCAGTAGGGCACGGGTCAATAGCAATCAGCCCCAGCATTTT	CASRARVNSNQPQHF
TRBV20-1	TRBJ2-7	NA	many	TGCAGTGCTAGTGTGGGCTGGTACGAGCAGTACTTC	CSASVGWYEQYF
TRBV7-2	TRBJ1-6	NA	many	TGTGCCAGCAGCTCCTTGCGGGGCCGCTCTAGCCTCCACTTT	CASSSLRGRSSLHF
TRBV5-1	TRBJ2-2	TRBD2	NA	TGCGCCAGCAGTCCGGGACTAGCGGGCAAGAACACCGGGGAGCTGTTTTTT	CASSPGLAGKNTGELFF
TRBV10-3	TRBJ1-4	NA	NA	TGTGCCATCAGTGAGATGGGGGCGTCTAATGAAAAACTGTTTTTT	CAISEMGASNEKLFF
TRBV10-3	TRBJ1-1	NA	many	TGTGCCATCAGGGGTAGCCAGATGAACACTGAAGCTTTCTTT	CAIRGSQMNTEAFF
TRBV18	TRBJ2-1	NA	few	TGTGCCAGCTCACCACTGACTGAGCAGTTCTTC	CASSPLTEQFF
TRBV30	TRBJ1-1	NA	few	TGTGCCTGGCACTGGGGGGGGGCCCAAGCTTTCTTT	CAWHWGGAQAFF
TRBV6-2/TRBV6-3	TRBJ1-4	NA	many	TGTGCCAGCAGTTCTCGACAATGGGCCGAAAAACTGTTTTTT	CASSSRQWAEKLFF
TRBV5-5	TRBJ2-5	NA	many	TGTGCCAGCAGCTTGGATAACCAGAGTCTGGAGACCCAGTACTTC	CASSLDNQSLETQYF
TRBV5-6	TRBJ2-7	TRBD2	NA	TGTGCCAGCAGCTCTGGACTAGGACCCGAGCAGTACTTC	CASSSGLGPEQYF
TRBV20-1	TRBJ1-5	NA	NA	TGCAGTGCTAGAGCAGGGGGCAATCAGCCCCAGCATTTT	CSARAGGNQPQHF
TRBV11-1	TRBJ2-1	TRBD1	many	TGTGCCAGCAGTAGCGCGGGACAGGGTAGCAATGAGCAGTTCTTC	CASSSAGQGSNEQFF
TRBV28	TRBJ1-2	NA	many	TGTGCCAGCAGTTTCGCTCGGAATTATGGCTACACCTTC	CASSFARNYGYTF
TRBV10-1	TRBJ1-5	NA	NA	TGCGCCAGCACAAATAATCAGCCCCAGCATTTT	CASTNNQPQHF
TRBV27	TRBJ2-1	NA	many	TGTGCCAGCAGTTCCCCGGGGGGCAATAGGAATGAGCAGTTCTTC	CASSSPGGNRNEQFF
TRBV20-1	TRBJ1-6	NA	many	TGCAGTGCTAGAGATATACGGAGTAATTCACCCCTCCACTTT	CSARDIRSNSPLHF
TRBV19	TRBJ1-2	NA	many	TGTGCCAGTAGTACCGACGCTAACTATGGCTACACCTTC	CASSTDANYGYTF
TRBV5-1	TRBJ1-1	TRBD1	NA	TGCGCCAGCAGCTTAAAGGGGGCGCCTTCAGTCACTGAAGCTTTCTTT	CASSLKGAPSVTEAFF
TRBV7-9	TRBJ2-7	TRBD2	many	TGTGCCAGCACCCTCAGCGGGAGTGGGTCCTACGAGCAGTACTTC	CASTLSGSGSYEQYF
TRBV12-3/TRBV12-4	TRBJ2-3	NA	many	TGTGCCAGCAGTTTCGGGGCAGGGATTTCAGATACGCAGTATTTT	CASSFGAGISDTQYF
TRBV10-3	TRBJ2-7	TRBD1	many	TGTGCCATCAGTGAGGGACAGGGCTCCTACGAGCAGTACTTC	CAISEGQGSYEQYF
TRBV5-1	TRBJ2-1	TRBD2	many	TGCGCCAGCAGGCGGACTAGCGGGGTCTACAATGAGCAGTTCTTC	CASRRTSGVYNEQFF
TRBV5-4	TRBJ2-1	TRBD2	NA	TGTGCCAGCAGCTTGGTGGCGGGAGGTGGCAATGAGCAGTTCTTC	CASSLVAGGGNEQFF
TRBV9	TRBJ2-2	NA	once	TGTGCCAGCAGCGTAGTTGCGGGGTTGGCCGGGGAGCTGTTTTTT	CASSVVAGLAGELFF